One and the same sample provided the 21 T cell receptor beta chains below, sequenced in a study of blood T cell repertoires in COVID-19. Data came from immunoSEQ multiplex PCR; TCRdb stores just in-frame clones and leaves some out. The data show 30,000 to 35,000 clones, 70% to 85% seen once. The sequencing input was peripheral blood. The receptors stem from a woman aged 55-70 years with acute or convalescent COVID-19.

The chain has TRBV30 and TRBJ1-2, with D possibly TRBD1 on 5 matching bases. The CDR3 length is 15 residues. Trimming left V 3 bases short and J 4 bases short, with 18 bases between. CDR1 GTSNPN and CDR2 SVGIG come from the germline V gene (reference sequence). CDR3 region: CAWRPQASSSYGYTF. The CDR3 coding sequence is TGTGCCTGGAGGCCACAGGCTTCTTCGAGCTATGGCTACACCTTC. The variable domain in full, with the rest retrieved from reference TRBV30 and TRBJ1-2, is SQTIHQWPATLVQPVGSPLSLECTVEGTSNPNLYWYRQAAGRGLQLLFYSVGIGQISSEVPQNLSASRPQDRQFILSSKKLLLSDSGFYLCAWRPQASSSYGYTFGSGTRLTVV.

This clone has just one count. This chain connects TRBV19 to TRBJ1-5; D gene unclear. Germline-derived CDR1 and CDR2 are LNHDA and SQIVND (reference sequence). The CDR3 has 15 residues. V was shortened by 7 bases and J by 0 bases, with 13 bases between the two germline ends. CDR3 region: CASNVQAFSNQPQHF. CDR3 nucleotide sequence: TGTGCCAGTAATGTGCAGGCGTTTAGCAATCAGCCCCAGCATTTT.

The CDR3 region is CASSGTLSTDTQYF. DNA for the CDR3: TGTGCCAGCAGTGGGACTTTAAGCACAGATACGCAGTATTTT. The chain links TRBV9 to TRBJ2-3; maybe TRBD2 (6 bases). The CDR3 length is 14 residues. With 5 bases removed from V and 0 bases from J, the gap between germline ends came to 10 bases. Germline CDR1 is SGDLS and CDR2 is YYNGEE.

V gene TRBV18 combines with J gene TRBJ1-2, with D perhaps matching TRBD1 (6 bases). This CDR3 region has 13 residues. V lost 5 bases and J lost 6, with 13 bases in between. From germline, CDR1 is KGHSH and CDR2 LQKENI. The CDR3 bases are TGTGCCAGCTCAGAGGGGGACGGGGATGGCTACACCTTC. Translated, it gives CASSEGDGDGYTF.

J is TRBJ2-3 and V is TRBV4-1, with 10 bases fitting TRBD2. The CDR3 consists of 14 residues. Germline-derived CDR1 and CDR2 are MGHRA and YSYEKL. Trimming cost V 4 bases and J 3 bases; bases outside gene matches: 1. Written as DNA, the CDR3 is TGCGCCAGCAGCCTTAGCGGGGGGACAGATACGCAGTATTTT. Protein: CASSLSGGTDTQYF.

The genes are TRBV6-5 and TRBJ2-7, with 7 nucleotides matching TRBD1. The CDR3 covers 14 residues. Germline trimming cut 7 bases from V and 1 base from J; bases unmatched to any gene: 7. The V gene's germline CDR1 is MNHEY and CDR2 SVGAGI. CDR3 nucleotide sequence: TGTGCCAGCAAATTGATGACAGGGTCCTACGAGCAGTACTTC. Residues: CASKLMTGSYEQYF.

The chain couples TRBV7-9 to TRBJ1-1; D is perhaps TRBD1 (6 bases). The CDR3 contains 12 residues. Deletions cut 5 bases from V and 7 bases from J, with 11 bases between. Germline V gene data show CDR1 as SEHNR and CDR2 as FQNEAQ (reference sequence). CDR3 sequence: CASSPGTSEAFF. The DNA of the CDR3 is TGTGCCAGCAGCCCCGGGACAAGTGAAGCTTTCTTT. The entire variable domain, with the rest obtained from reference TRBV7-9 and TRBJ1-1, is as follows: DTGVSQNPRHKITKRGQNVTFRCDPISEHNRLYWYRQTLGQGPEFLTYFQNEAQLEKSRLLSDRFSAERPKGSFSTLEIQRTEQGDSAMYLCASSPGTSEAFFGQGTRLTVV.

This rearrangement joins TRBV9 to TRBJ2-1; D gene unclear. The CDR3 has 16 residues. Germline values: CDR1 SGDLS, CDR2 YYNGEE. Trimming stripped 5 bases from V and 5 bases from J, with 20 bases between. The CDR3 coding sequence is TGTGCCAGCAGTCCTCCACGGTCCCCCCCGAACAATGAGCAGTTCTTC. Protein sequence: CASSPPRSPPNNEQFF.

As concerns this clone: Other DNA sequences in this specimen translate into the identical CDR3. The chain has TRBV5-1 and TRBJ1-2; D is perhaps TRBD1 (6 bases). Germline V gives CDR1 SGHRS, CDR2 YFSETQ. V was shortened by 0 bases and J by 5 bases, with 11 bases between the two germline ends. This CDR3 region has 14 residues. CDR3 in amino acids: CASSLVGGGYGYTF. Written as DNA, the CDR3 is TGCGCCAGCAGCTTGGTTGGGGGCGGATATGGCTACACCTTC.

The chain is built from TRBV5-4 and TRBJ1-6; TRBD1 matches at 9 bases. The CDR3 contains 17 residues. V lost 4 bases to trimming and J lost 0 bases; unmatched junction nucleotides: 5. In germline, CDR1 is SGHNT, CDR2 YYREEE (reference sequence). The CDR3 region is CASSVGTGSSYNSPLHF. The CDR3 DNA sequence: TGTGCCAGCAGCGTGGGGACAGGGAGCTCCTATAATTCACCCCTCCACTTT.

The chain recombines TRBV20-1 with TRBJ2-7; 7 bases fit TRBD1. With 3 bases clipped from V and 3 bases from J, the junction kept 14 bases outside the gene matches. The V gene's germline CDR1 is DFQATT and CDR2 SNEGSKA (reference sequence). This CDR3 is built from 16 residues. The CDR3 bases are TGCAGTGCTAGTAGTTCAAGACAGGGTCTATTCTACGAGCAGTACTTC. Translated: CSASSSRQGLFYEQYF.

CDR3 sequence reads: CASSLRQGYQPQHF. As DNA, the CDR3 is TGTGCCAGCAGCTTGCGACAGGGCTATCAGCCCCAGCATTTT. The V call is TRBV5-8, the J call TRBJ1-5, with TRBD1 matching 7 bases. The length of the CDR3 is 14 residues. Germline V gene data show CDR1 as SGHTS and CDR2 as YDEGEE. Trimming at V came to 1 base and at J to 5 bases, leaving 3 bases not matched to a gene. The full variable domain, completed using reference TRBV5-8 and TRBJ1-5, is EAGVTQSPTHLIKTRGQQATLRCSPISGHTSVYWYQQALGLGLQFLLWYDEGEERNRGNFPPRFSGRQFPNYSSELNVNALELEDSALYLCASSLRQGYQPQHFGDGTRLSIL.

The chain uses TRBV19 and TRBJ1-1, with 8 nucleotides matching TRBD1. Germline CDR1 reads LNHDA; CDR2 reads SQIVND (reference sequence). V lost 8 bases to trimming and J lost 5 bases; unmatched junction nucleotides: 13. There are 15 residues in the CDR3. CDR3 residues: CASSVIGTGGTEAFF. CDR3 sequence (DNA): TGTGCCAGTTCAGTCATCGGGACAGGAGGGACTGAAGCTTTCTTT.

This chain's CDR3 is CASGRTGSGQPQHF. CDR3 bases: TGTGCCAGTGGGAGGACAGGGAGCGGTCAGCCCCAGCATTTT. This chain joins TRBV5-8 and TRBJ1-5, with 8 bases fitting TRBD1. V lost 8 bases, J lost 6 bases, and 10 bases stayed unmatched. The germline V gene has CDR1 SGHTS and CDR2 YDEGEE. This CDR3 comprises 14 residues.

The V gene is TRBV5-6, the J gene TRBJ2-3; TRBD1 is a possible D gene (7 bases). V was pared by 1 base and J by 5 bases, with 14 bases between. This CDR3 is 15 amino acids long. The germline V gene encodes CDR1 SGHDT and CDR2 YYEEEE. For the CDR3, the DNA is TGTGCCAGCAGCTTGCTGGGGCAGGGGGGAGATACGCAGTATTTT. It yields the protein CASSLLGQGGDTQYF.

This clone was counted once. In DNA, the CDR3 is TGTGCCAGCATGATCAGCTCAGGTTCCTACGAGCAGTACTTC. Its translation is CASMISSGSYEQYF. The chain combines TRBV27 with TRBJ2-7; D not certain. The CDR3 length is 14 residues. V was trimmed by 7 bases and J by 1 base, leaving 14 bases between them. Looked up from germline, CDR1 is MNHEY and CDR2 is SMNVEV (reference sequence).

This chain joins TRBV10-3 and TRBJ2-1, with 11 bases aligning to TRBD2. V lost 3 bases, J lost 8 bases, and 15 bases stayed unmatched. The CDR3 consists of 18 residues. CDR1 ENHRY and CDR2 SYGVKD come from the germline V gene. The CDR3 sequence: CAISEGSSGGRVEDEQFF. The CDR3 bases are TGTGCCATCAGTGAAGGATCTAGCGGGGGGCGGGTGGAAGATGAGCAGTTCTTC.

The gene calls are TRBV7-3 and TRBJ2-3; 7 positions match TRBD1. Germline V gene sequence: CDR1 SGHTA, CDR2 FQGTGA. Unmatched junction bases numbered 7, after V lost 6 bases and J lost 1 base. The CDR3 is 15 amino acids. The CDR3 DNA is TGTGCCAGCAGTTACAACAGGGGAGGCACAGATACGCAGTATTTT. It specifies CASSYNRGGTDTQYF.

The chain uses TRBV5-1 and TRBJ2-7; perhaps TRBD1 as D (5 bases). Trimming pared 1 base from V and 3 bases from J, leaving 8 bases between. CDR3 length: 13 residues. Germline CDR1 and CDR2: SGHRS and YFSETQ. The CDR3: CASSLIGVYEQYF. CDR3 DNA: TGCGCCAGCAGCTTGATAGGGGTCTACGAGCAGTACTTC. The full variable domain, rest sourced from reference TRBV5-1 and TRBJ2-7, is KAGVTQTPRYLIKTRGQQVTLSCSPISGHRSVSWYQQTPGQGLQFLFEYFSETQRNKGNFPGRFSGRQFSNSRSEMNVSTLELGDSALYLCASSLIGVYEQYFGPGTRLTVT.

This chain's CDR3 is CASSEHTSAGNTIYF. CDR3 nucleotide sequence: TGTGCCAGCAGTGAACACACCTCAGCGGGAAACACCATATATTTT. The chain carries TRBV6-1 and TRBJ1-3, with D unresolved. The CDR3 consists of 15 residues. Germline CDR1 reads MNHNS; CDR2 reads SASEGT. V was pared by 2 bases and J by 4 bases, with 12 bases between.

CDR3 DNA: TGTGCCAGCAGAACAGGGGTTCCTAATGAAAAACTGTTTTTT. Translating it yields CASRTGVPNEKLFF. V usage is TRBV2 and J usage is TRBJ1-4, with 7 positions matching TRBD1. CDR1 is SNHLY and CDR2 is FYNNEI in the germline V gene. Trimming cost V 6 bases and J 3 bases; bases outside gene matches: 4. This CDR3 has 14 amino acids.